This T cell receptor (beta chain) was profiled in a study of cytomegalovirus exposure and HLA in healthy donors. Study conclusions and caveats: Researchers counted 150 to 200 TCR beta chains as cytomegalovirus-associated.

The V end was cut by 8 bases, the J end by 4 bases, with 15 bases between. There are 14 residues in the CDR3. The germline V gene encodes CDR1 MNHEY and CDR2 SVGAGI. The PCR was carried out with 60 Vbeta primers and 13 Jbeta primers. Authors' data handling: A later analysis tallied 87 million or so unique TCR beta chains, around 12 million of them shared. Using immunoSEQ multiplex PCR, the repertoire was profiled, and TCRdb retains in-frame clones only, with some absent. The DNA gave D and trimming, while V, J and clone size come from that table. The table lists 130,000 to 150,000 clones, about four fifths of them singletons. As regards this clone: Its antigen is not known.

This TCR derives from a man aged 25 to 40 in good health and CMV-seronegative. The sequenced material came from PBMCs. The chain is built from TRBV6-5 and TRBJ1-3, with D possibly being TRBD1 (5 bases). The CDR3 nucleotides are TGTGCCAGCTCCGGAATGGGGGGAGGAAACACCATATATTTT. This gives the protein CASSGMGGGNTIYF.